The source of this T cell receptor (beta chain) is a study of CD4 T cells in relation to SARS-CoV-2 and coronaviruses (dated by TCRdb to the early 2020s). For the wider study: In the ViraFEST assay, PBMCs were grown with antigen for nine to eleven days, and TCR beta CDR3s were then sequenced to identify antigen-specific clonal expansions. The Adaptive Biotechnologies TCR-sequencing kit was used to sequence samples from three pre-COVID donors and the naive versus memory experiments, while other data came from Illumina-based sequencing. The study assessed, at the TCR clonotype level, memory CD4+ T cell crossreactivity between SARS-CoV-2 and common cold coronavirus spike proteins. The negative reference condition was either a culture with an HIV-1 Nef peptide pool or a culture with no peptide. Expansion assays from other donors in the study were sequenced with a different, Illumina-based TCR-beta assay. Patient-derived lymphoblastoid cell lines were used to map the HLA restriction of shared crossreactive spike epitopes.

This clone was seen more than once but under ten times. The clone's antigen remains unknown. Base-call qualities are not available, and no considerably larger clone is one nucleotide away. V gives up 4 bases and J gives up 2 bases, and the segment between their germline ends measures 10 bases. Taken from cysteine to phenylalanine, the CDR3 has 13 residues. The entry retains the CDR3 DNA only, 39 bases that are in frame from base 1. Looking up the germline V gene yields CDR1 SGHDT and CDR2 YYEEEE. CD4+ T cells from unexposed donors were collected before the COVID-19 pandemic (2011-2018). After roughly 11 days of culture, CD4+ T cells were isolated with the EasySep CD4+ T cell isolation kit. As far as cell numbers permitted, CD4+ T cells from unexposed donors were tested for reactivity against SARS-CoV-2 S and N as well as four spike pools from common cold coronaviruses. Each well received about 2.2 million PBMCs, cultured in IMDM supplemented with approximately 5% human AB serum and 9.5 to 10 IU/ml IL-2. Half of the culture medium was replaced with fresh IL-2-containing medium on days 3 and 7. Triplicate replicate wells were generally used for each peptide culture condition. The leukapheresis product used for the unexposed donors was purchased from a commercial source. Ficoll-Paque PLUS gradient centrifugation was used to isolate PBMCs from either whole blood or leukapheresis product. PBMCs were either cryopreserved at -140°C or used fresh in the expansion assay. The QIAamp Micro DNA Kit was used to extract genomic DNA from the CD4+ T cells.

The library was obtained by the immunoSEQ multiplex PCR assay. Under the source paper's analysis protocol: Preprocessing removed nonproductive sequences and CDR3s not starting with C, not ending with F or W, or shorter than 7 amino acids. Antigen-specific clonotypes were called with the MANAFEST web app, based on expansion relative to reference and other culture wells. A clone was considered positive if the clone showed significant expansion compared with the reference culture in 2 of 3 replicate wells at an FDR below 0.05. To be called positive, a clone also had to show significant expansion compared with every other tandem well and an odds ratio greater than 5. Pairwise Levenshtein distance, computed with the stringdist R package after three terminal residues were trimmed from each end, was used as the measure of CDR3 homology. What TCRdb holds here is the immuneACCESS table cut down to in-frame rearrangements. Part of the clones is not present; checked against another copy, under half of the missing clones reflect an unresolved V gene, and the others are unexplained. Clone size and V and J calls were adopted from that table, with D and trimming inferred from the DNA. This sample is represented by roughly 17,000 clones; 60% to 80% of them were singletons. The ten most abundant clones make up nearly 10% of the sample.

Points the paper makes about the study in general: Since the crossreactivity analysis centred on spike protein, crossreactivity against other viral proteins was not assessed. In around three fifths of donors, memory CD4+ clonotypes turned up that crossrecognized SARS-CoV-2 and at least one common cold coronavirus spike. Small numbers of patients and of tested TCRs were a limitation of the study. Significantly weaker SARS-CoV-2-driven expansion was shown by crossreactive clones than by monoreactive clones, consistent with antigenic imprinting. Because no donor provided both pre-pandemic and post-infection samples, tracing the source of pre-existing responses was limited.

The source of this sequence is a human donor in good health. Material for sequencing was CD4+ T cells from PBMCs, cultured in vitro. The chain uses TRBV5-6 and TRBJ2-7, and the D gene may be TRBD1, 5 bases matching. This receptor carries the CDR3 CASSIGVTYEQYF. The nucleotide sequence is given as TGTGCCAGCAGCATAGGGGTCACCTACGAGCAGTACTTC.